These 15 T cell receptor beta chains share one sample of origin, sequenced in a study of blood T cells in healthy people across ages. The second PCR ran about 6 to 11 cycles with a sample-barcoded 5' primer and J-beta primers. TCRdb ran MiXCR on the 5' RACE reads and lists one entry per CDR3 protein. The repertoire holds more than 1.4 million distinct CDR3 sequences, about 40% seen once, with around 8% in the top ten. Input material: blood. The receptors come from a young woman in good health.

V and J are TRBV25-1 and TRBJ2-2; D unclear. The V gene's germline CDR1 is MGHDK and CDR2 SYGVNS. This CDR3 is built from 17 residues. V lost 0 bases and J 4 bases, leaving 15 bases between the germline ends. The CDR3 sequence: CASSEYMRAPTTGELFF. DNA of the CDR3: TGTGCCAGCAGTGAATATATGCGCGCACCTACCACCGGGGAGCTGTTTTTT.

Points on this clonotype: A read error may account for a junction end that differs from germline. The gene calls are TRBV27 and TRBJ2-4; 9 nucleotides agree with TRBD2. The J call may be mistaken, given a closer DNA end match to TRBJ2-7. There are 13 residues in the CDR3. CDR1 and CDR2 from the germline V gene are MNHEY and SMNVEV (reference sequence). Here the CDR3 reads CTSSKRGAYEQYF. In nucleotides, the CDR3 is TGTACCAGCAGTAAGCGGGGGGCTTACGAGCAGTACTTC.

V and J are TRBV7-9 and TRBJ1-6; tentative D call: TRBD1 (6 bases). There are 13 residues in the CDR3. CDR1 and CDR2 from the germline V gene are SEHNR and FQNEAQ (reference sequence). Trimming took 5 bases from V and 9 from J, leaving 11 bases between them. The CDR3 reads CASSANRVSPLHF. In DNA form, the CDR3 reads TGTGCCAGCAGCGCCAACAGGGTTTCACCCCTCCACTTT.

The genes are TRBV5-1 and TRBJ2-7; 9 nucleotides line up with TRBD1. CDR3 length equals 14 residues. Germline assignment: CDR1 SGHRS and CDR2 YFSETQ. The trim removed 0 bases at V and 5 bases at J, leaving 3 bases unmatched. CDR3 residues: CASSLEWTGDEQYF. Here the CDR3 DNA reads TGCGCCAGCAGCTTGGAATGGACAGGGGACGAGCAGTACTTC.

This clonotype was seen only a few times. This sequence joins TRBV20-1 and TRBJ1-1; 7 bases agree with TRBD1. The CDR3 is made up of 14 amino acids. Losses at the gene ends were 6 bases for V and 8 bases for J; bases not matched to a gene: 15. The germline V gene has CDR1 DFQATT and CDR2 SNEGSKA (reference sequence). The CDR3 region is CSATEGTVMIEAFF. CDR3 DNA sequence: TGCAGTGCAACCGAGGGGACAGTAATGATCGAAGCTTTCTTT.

The V gene is TRBV20-1, the J gene TRBJ1-5; TRBD1 matches at 8 bases. The CDR3 length is 14 residues. Germline V gene lookup returns CDR1 DFQATT and CDR2 SNEGSKA (reference sequence). Losses at the gene ends were 4 bases for V and 6 bases for J; bases not matched to a gene: 8. The CDR3 spells CSATLGTGPQPQHF. CDR3 coding DNA: TGCAGTGCTACCCTCGGGACAGGCCCTCAGCCCCAGCATTTT.

This clonotype was found a few times. The V and J genes are TRBV20-1 and TRBJ1-5; D uncertain. Germline CDR1 and CDR2: DFQATT and SNEGSKA (reference sequence). The CDR3 consists of 16 residues. V was cut by 3 bases and J by 0 bases, with 15 bases left in between. The DNA of the CDR3 is TGCAGTGCTAGGGAGATAGCAGGCAATAGCAATCAGCCCCAGCATTTT. The encoded protein is CSAREIAGNSNQPQHF.

The chain couples TRBV10-2 to TRBJ2-1; the D is unclear. Deletions cut 1 base from V and 0 bases from J, with 10 bases between. CDR1 is WSHSY and CDR2 is SAAADI in the germline V gene. The CDR3 is 16 residues long. The CDR3 here is CASSELVVSSYNEQFF. CDR3 nucleotides: TGCGCCAGCAGTGAGTTAGTCGTGAGCTCCTACAATGAGCAGTTCTTC.

This clonotype was counted between two and nine times. The CDR3 DNA is TGTGCCAGCAGTGGATTGGGCGGCCTTCTTAACTATGGCTACACCTTC. Amino acids: CASSGLGGLLNYGYTF. V is TRBV25-1 and J is TRBJ1-2; no definite D call. The CDR3 extends over 16 amino acids. CDR1 and CDR2 from the germline V gene are MGHDK and SYGVNS. Trimming took off 4 bases at V and 1 base at J, with 16 bases between the two ends.

J is TRBJ2-2 and V is TRBV6-4, with a possible D match to TRBD1 (6 bases). Germline loops: CDR1 MRHNA, CDR2 SNTAGT. CDR3 length equals 14 residues. V shed 4 bases and J shed 5 bases, with 11 bases lying between them. The CDR3 DNA is TGTGCCAGCAGTGGGGCCCAGGGGACCGGGGAGCTGTTTTTT. Translating gives CASSGAQGTGELFF.

In this sample, this clonotype turned up a few times. This chain connects TRBV7-9 to TRBJ1-2, with D perhaps matching TRBD1 (5 bases). The V end was cut by 7 bases, the J end by 4 bases, with 25 bases between. The CDR3 spans 17 residues. The V gene's germline CDR1 is SEHNR and CDR2 FQNEAQ (reference sequence). The CDR3 region has the DNA TGTGCCAGCATCCCCCCTCGGGGCAGCCCCGACGGCTATGGCTACACCTTC. This sequence encodes CASIPPRGSPDGYGYTF.

This clonotype occurred a few times. The chain recombines TRBV9 with TRBJ2-1; TRBD2 matches at 14 bases. The germline gives CDR1 SGDLS, CDR2 YYNGEE. J gave up 0 bases and V 0 bases, and 2 bases lay outside the gene matches. The CDR3 covers 18 residues. DNA of the CDR3: TGTGCCAGCAGCGTAGGGGGGACTAGCGGGAGCTCCTACAATGAGCAGTTCTTC. Protein product: CASSVGGTSGSSYNEQFF.

This clonotype was seen more than once but under ten times. V usage is TRBV29-1 and J usage is TRBJ2-5; 8 bases are shared with TRBD1. From germline, CDR1 is SQVTM and CDR2 ANQGSEA. The length of the CDR3 is 14 residues. The junction had 15 bases not matched to a gene; V was cut back by 4 bases and J by 11 bases. The CDR3 region is CSVGKGQAYNEQYF. The CDR3 nucleotides read TGCAGCGTTGGAAAGGGACAGGCATACAATGAGCAGTACTTC.

The rearrangement uses TRBV27 and TRBJ1-1, with D hard to call. The germline V and J ends were trimmed by 7 bases and 1 base, with 10 bases remaining between them. CDR1 and CDR2 from the germline V gene are MNHEY and SMNVEV (reference sequence). This CDR3 spans 13 amino acids. CDR3 in DNA: TGTGCCAGCAACCATCGGGCGAACACTGAAGCTTTCTTT. This gives the protein CASNHRANTEAFF.

This clonotype was seen only a few times. The rearrangement links TRBV15 to TRBJ1-5; the D is unclear. Germline CDR1 reads LNHNV; CDR2 reads YYDKDF (reference sequence). V lost 3 bases and J 7 bases, leaving 10 bases between the germline ends. CDR3 length: 13 residues. The CDR3 spells CATSSRTGQPQHF. CDR3 sequence (DNA): TGTGCCACCAGCAGCCGGACGGGCCAGCCCCAGCATTTT.